This T cell receptor (beta chain) derives from a study of blood T cell repertoires in COVID-19. Trimming cost V 2 bases and J 5 bases, with 10 bases left between them. Per germline, CDR1 GTSNPN and CDR2 SVGIG (reference sequence). The CDR3 runs to 14 residues. This clone was found a few times. Authors' methods: Reference gene primer amplification gave estimated nucleated cell counts. The data were produced by immunoSEQ multiplex PCR, yet TCRdb's version contains in-frame clones alone and is incomplete. The D gene and trimming were derived from the DNA, and the V and J assignments and clone size from that table. The table has roughly 76,000 clones, about nine tenths seen once.

This sequence was found in a woman at least 80 years old with active or convalescent COVID-19. This chain connects TRBV30 to TRBJ1-6; TRBD1 is a possible D gene (6 bases). Sample: peripheral blood. This CDR3 is CAWSKGQDNSPLHF. The CDR3 DNA follows: TGTGCCTGGAGTAAGGGACAAGATAATTCACCCCTCCACTTT.